A single sample gave rise to the 9 T cell receptor beta chains below, sequenced in a study of radiotherapy plus CTLA-4 blockade in lung cancer. Libraries were prepared by immunoSEQ multiplex PCR; TCRdb keeps only in-frame clonotypes and omits some of them. This sample has about 73,000 clones; 80% to 90% occur once, and the top ten carry 35% to 50%. The specimen was peripheral blood, collected from a patient treated with radiotherapy plus ipilimumab. These receptors were collected from a human donor with non-small cell lung cancer that progressed on radiotherapy plus ipilimumab.

This clone is a singleton in its sample. This rearrangement joins TRBV5-4 to TRBJ2-4, with 8 positions matching TRBD1. V lost 4 bases, J lost 8 bases, and 11 bases stayed unmatched. Germline CDR1 reads SGHNT; CDR2 reads YYREEE (reference sequence). The CDR3 is 15 amino acids. The DNA of the CDR3 is TGTGCCAGCAGCCCTGAGGACAGGGAGATGGACATTCAGTACTTC. It encodes CASSPEDREMDIQYF.

The table lists this clone with a count of one. This sequence joins TRBV18 and TRBJ2-7, with 7 bases identical to TRBD1. This CDR3 has 15 residues. The junction had 5 bases not matched to a gene; V was cut back by 2 bases and J by 1 base. CDR1 and CDR2 from the germline V gene are KGHSH and LQKENI. The CDR3: CASSPSAGGSYEQYF. CDR3 nucleotide sequence: TGTGCCAGCTCACCATCGGCAGGGGGATCCTACGAGCAGTACTTC.

The chain links TRBV27 to TRBJ2-1; 12 bases map to TRBD2. CDR1 MNHEY and CDR2 SMNVEV come from the germline V gene (reference sequence). This CDR3 is built from 15 residues. With 5 bases clipped from V and 3 bases from J, the junction kept 2 bases outside the gene matches. CDR3 in amino acids: CASSLLAGGYNEQFF. CDR3 coding DNA: TGTGCCAGCAGTCTACTAGCGGGAGGCTACAATGAGCAGTTCTTC.

The chain's CDR3 is CASSGTSGSYEQYV. For the CDR3, the DNA is TGCGCCAGCAGTGGGACTAGCGGGAGCTACGAGCAGTACGTC. The chain employs TRBV10-2 and TRBJ2-7; TRBD2 matches 13 bases. V was pared by 4 bases and J by 3 bases, with 0 bases of the junction left unmatched. The CDR3 is 14 amino acids. Germline-derived CDR1 and CDR2 are WSHSY and SAAADI.

V is TRBV5-4 and J is TRBJ2-5, with 9 bases identical to TRBD2. Germline CDR1 reads SGHNT; CDR2 reads YYREEE (reference sequence). The CDR3 is made up of 16 amino acids. V trimming: 0 bases; J trimming: 4 bases; junction bases outside the gene matches: 7. The CDR3 nucleotides are TGTGCCAGCAGCTTGGGTAGCGGGAGAGAGAGAGAGACCCAGTACTTC. Amino acids: CASSLGSGRERETQYF.

The V gene is TRBV7-8, the J gene TRBJ2-5; no clear D gene. CDR3 length: 13 amino acids. The ends were cut back, 5 bases at V and 4 bases at J, with 11 bases in the middle. Germline V gene lookup returns CDR1 SGHVS and CDR2 FQNEAQ. This CDR3 reads CASSLNTRETQYF. The DNA for the CDR3 is TGTGCCAGCAGCCTTAACACGAGAGAGACCCAGTACTTC.

This clone occurred once. Additional DNA sequences in this sample encode the identical CDR3. The chain is built from TRBV9 and TRBJ2-1, with D possibly TRBD2 on 5 matching bases. Trimming cost V 2 bases and J 0 bases, with 6 bases left between them. In germline, CDR1 is SGDLS, CDR2 YYNGEE. The CDR3 extends over 14 amino acids. CDR3 in DNA: TGTGCCAGCAGCGTGGGGAGCTCCTACAATGAGCAGTTCTTC. Protein: CASSVGSSYNEQFF.

The rearrangement joins TRBV19 to TRBJ2-1; no definite D call. CDR3 length: 11 amino acids. V lost 7 bases to trimming and J lost 9 bases, with 10 bases between them. Germline CDR1 and CDR2: LNHDA and SQIVND (reference sequence). The CDR3 bases are TGTGCCAGTACACATCATGGTGAGCAGTTCTTC. Its translation is CASTHHGEQFF.

This chain uses TRBV5-1 with TRBJ1-5, with 10 nucleotides matching TRBD1. Germline V gives CDR1 SGHRS, CDR2 YFSETQ. There are 15 residues in the CDR3. The junction had 6 bases not matched to a gene; V was cut back by 3 bases and J by 6 bases. CDR3 nucleotides: TGCGCCAGCAGCTCCGGACAGGGGGTAGGTCAGCCCCAGCATTTT. Translated: CASSSGQGVGQPQHF.